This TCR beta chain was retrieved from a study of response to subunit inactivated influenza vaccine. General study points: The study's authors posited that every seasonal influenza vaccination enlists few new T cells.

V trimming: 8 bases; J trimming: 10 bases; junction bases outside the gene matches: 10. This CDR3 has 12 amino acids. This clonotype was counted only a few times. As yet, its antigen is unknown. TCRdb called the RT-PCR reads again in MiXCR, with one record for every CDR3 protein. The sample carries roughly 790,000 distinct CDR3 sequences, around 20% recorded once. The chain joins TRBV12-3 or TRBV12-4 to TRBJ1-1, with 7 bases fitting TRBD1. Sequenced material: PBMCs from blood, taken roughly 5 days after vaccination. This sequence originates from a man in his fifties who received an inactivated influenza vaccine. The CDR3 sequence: CASGSVQGVAFF. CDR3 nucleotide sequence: TGTGCCAGCGGATCGGTTCAGGGGGTAGCTTTCTTT.